This T cell receptor beta chain emerged from a study of beta chain features in type 1 diabetes. Study observations and caveats: Among patients with Type 1 diabetes, TCRB CDR3s were moderately but significantly shorter in every one of the four CD4+ subsets.

Investigators reverse transcribed all isolated RNA, so they sequenced expressed TCRB transcripts. There were 3.5 million or so reads on average in the naive, central memory and regulatory T cell samples. TCRdb's table, derived via immunoSEQ multiplex PCR, lists solely in-frame clones and lacks some. The table lists hundreds of thousands of clones, approximately 9.9% of them singletons, with about 1% in the top ten. CDR3 length: 11 residues. Trimming removed 6 bases from V and 10 bases from J; junction bases left unmatched: 3. The germline gives CDR1 SGHAT, CDR2 FQNNGV. About this clone itself: As yet, its antigen is unknown.

Sequencing used central memory CD4+ T cells from blood. The chain uses TRBV11-2 and TRBJ2-1; 7 bases align to TRBD2. This clonotype was obtained from a man aged 25 to 45 with type 1 diabetes. The CDR3: CASSEAGEQFF. The CDR3 DNA follows: TGTGCCAGCAGTGAAGCGGGGGAGCAGTTCTTC.